The 5 T cell receptor beta chains below all came from one sample that was sequenced in a study of glioma-infiltrating T cells after dendritic cell vaccination. Time point in this sample: after dendritic cell vaccination, including at tumor progression/relapse. Sequencing was performed with immunoSEQ multiplex PCR; in TCRdb, only in-frame clones are kept and a portion is missing. The table has tens of thousands of clones, about 80% seen once. The specimen comprised blood, sampled after dendritic cell vaccination. Every receptor here comes from a human donor with glioblastoma.

The chain uses TRBV30 and TRBJ2-5; 8 nucleotides line up with TRBD2. Germline V gives CDR1 GTSNPN, CDR2 SVGIG (reference sequence). Trimming cost V 3 bases and J 7 bases; bases outside gene matches: 13. The CDR3 spans 15 residues. Here the CDR3 DNA reads TGTGCCTGGAGCGCCGGGACTAGTGACTTGCGGACCCAGTACTTC. Translated, it gives CAWSAGTSDLRTQYF.

The genes are TRBV27 and TRBJ1-3; D perhaps matches TRBD1 (5 bases). The V end lost 5 bases, the J end lost 3 bases, and 14 bases lay between the germline ends. Germline CDR1 and CDR2: MNHEY and SMNVEV (reference sequence). This CDR3 contains 15 residues. The CDR3 DNA sequence: TGTGCCAGCAGTACTCACGGGGGTCTTGGAAACACCATATATTTT. The encoded protein is CASSTHGGLGNTIYF.

The chain has TRBV19 and TRBJ2-1, with D tentatively TRBD2 (7 bases). The V gene lost 6 bases and the J gene lost 6 bases, with 21 bases spanning the gap. From germline, CDR1 is LNHDA and CDR2 SQIVND (reference sequence). CDR3 size: 16 residues. The CDR3 DNA reads TGTGCCAGTAGCCCTGGGGGGGCCATTAGTGGCAATGAGCAGTTCTTC. Protein product: CASSPGGAISGNEQFF.

The J gene is TRBJ2-5, the V gene TRBV10-3, with D possibly being TRBD2 (5 bases). Trimming pared 4 bases from V and 5 bases from J, leaving 17 bases between. Germline V gives CDR1 ENHRY, CDR2 SYGVKD. The CDR3 sequence is 15 residues long. This CDR3 reads CAISGKTGISETQYF. CDR3 nucleotide sequence: TGTGCCATCAGTGGGAAAACGGGGATTTCGGAGACCCAGTACTTC.

V and J are TRBV19 and TRBJ2-1; weak D call: TRBD1 (6 bases). Per germline, CDR1 LNHDA and CDR2 SQIVND (reference sequence). Trimming shortened V by 3 bases and J by 0 bases, and 9 bases separated the two germline ends. The length of the CDR3 is 15 residues. This chain's CDR3 is CASSIDRSSYNEQFF. The CDR3 DNA follows: TGTGCCAGTAGTATTGACAGGAGCTCCTACAATGAGCAGTTCTTC.